Below, one T cell receptor beta chain is given with its context. The antigen is unknown. The junction does not match germline at one end; this may be a read error. This sample was taken from a study of cytomegalovirus exposure and HLA in healthy donors. Study findings and constraints: TCR sequences were mostly rare, though some public TCRs occurred in many donors. With high specificity and sensitivity, the classifier reportedly diagnosed cytomegalovirus status.

A multiplex PCR was run with 60 Vbeta primers and 13 Jbeta primers. Produced via immunoSEQ multiplex PCR; TCRdb's table is partial and in-frame only. The data show more than 140,000 clones, roughly four fifths seen once. The germline gives CDR1 SEHNR, CDR2 FQNEAQ (reference sequence). The CDR3 contains 18 residues. The sample consisted of PBMCs. This rearrangement joins TRBV7-9 to TRBJ2-2; TRBD2 agrees at 8 bases. The sequence was obtained from a female donor in good health and CMV-seronegative. The chain's CDR3 is CSSSPKSGGRANTGELFF. CDR3 bases: TGTTCCAGCAGCCCCAAATCGGGGGGGAGGGCGAACACCGGGGAGCTGTTTTTT.